A selection of T cell receptor beta chains follows, all from one sample in a study of radiotherapy plus CTLA-4 blockade in lung cancer. Produced via immunoSEQ multiplex PCR; TCRdb's table is partial and in-frame only. The sample yields 81,000 or so clones, 78% seen once. Sequences were derived from peripheral blood, sampled from a patient treated with radiotherapy plus ipilimumab. All receptors come from a human donor with non-small cell lung cancer whose response to radiotherapy plus ipilimumab could not be evaluated. Some clones in this sample may be carry-over from other donors' samples. The conserved cysteine and the conserved F or W are not part of the CDR3 here. The order of the fields is CDR3 protein, CDR3 length, J gene, D gene, V gene. D genes are given only for firm matches.

ASSLGGTGLFLDTQY | 15 | TRBJ2-3 | TRBD1 | TRBV5-6
ASSYSEGIYGYT | 12 | TRBJ1-2 | - | TRBV6-6
ASNILAVAYEQY | 12 | TRBJ2-7 | TRBD2 | TRBV2
ASSEGQWYNEQF | 12 | TRBJ2-1 | - | TRBV19
ASSTSGGHNEQY | 12 | TRBJ2-7 | TRBD2 | TRBV28
ASRGRGGATDTQY | 13 | TRBJ2-3 | - | TRBV28
ASRRGFNEKLF | 11 | TRBJ1-4 | - | TRBV5-1
ASSFNPGDGNTIY | 13 | TRBJ1-3 | - | TRBV5-6
AISEWTGNTFTNYGYT | 16 | TRBJ1-2 | TRBD1 | TRBV10-3
ASSPSGPSSSGANVLT | 16 | TRBJ2-6 | - | TRBV19
AWSAPGTEKYQPQH | 14 | TRBJ1-5 | TRBD1 | TRBV30
ASSLDHGGYYEQY | 13 | TRBJ2-7 | TRBD2 | TRBV5-6
ASDRTLAGGIDTQY | 14 | TRBJ2-3 | TRBD2 | TRBV28
ASSHRVGYT | 9 | TRBJ1-2 | - | TRBV19
ASSQRTGPGLAGDYNEQF | 18 | TRBJ2-1 | TRBD2 | TRBV4-1
SVDPGADTQY | 10 | TRBJ2-3 | - | TRBV29-1
ASRRGAATEAF | 11 | TRBJ1-1 | - | TRBV19
ASSQGTSRRELF | 12 | TRBJ2-2 | TRBD2 | TRBV4-2
SVVGGGVDYGYT | 12 | TRBJ1-2 | TRBD1 | TRBV29-1
ASTWQGNQPQH | 11 | TRBJ1-5 | - | TRBV19
ASSQETGISSYNEQF | 15 | TRBJ2-1 | - | TRBV4-1
ASSYSGKGRGTEAF | 14 | TRBJ1-1 | - | TRBV6-5
ASSRYRGNQPQH | 12 | TRBJ1-5 | - | TRBV27
ASSGKGLAVPETQY | 14 | TRBJ2-5 | TRBD2 | TRBV9
ASLSGLSSYEQY | 12 | TRBJ2-7 | - | TRBV28
ASRDGVNTEAF | 11 | TRBJ1-1 | - | TRBV5-1
ASSKAGQNDSPLH | 13 | TRBJ1-6 | - | TRBV21-1
ASSGESGGAWNEQF | 14 | TRBJ2-1 | TRBD2 | TRBV5-8
ASSQEQGAGGELF | 13 | TRBJ2-2 | TRBD1 | TRBV4-2
ASSLWTGLWSYNEQF | 15 | TRBJ2-1 | TRBD1 | TRBV5-8
ASSSSSYNSPLH | 12 | TRBJ1-6 | - | TRBV4-2
ASRLQGGNQPQH | 12 | TRBJ1-5 | - | TRBV5-8
ASRGGELSYNEQF | 13 | TRBJ2-1 | - | TRBV11-3
SGRTDNTDTQY | 11 | TRBJ2-3 | - | TRBV29-1
ASSLSGYRVGVTEAF | 15 | TRBJ1-1 | - | TRBV28
ASSERQVSNQPQH | 13 | TRBJ1-5 | - | TRBV6-1
ATSIGGALMGGYT | 13 | TRBJ1-2 | - | TRBV15
ASSSYRGGANVLT | 13 | TRBJ2-6 | TRBD1 | TRBV6-1
ASSTQRVNTEAF | 12 | TRBJ1-1 | - | TRBV6-6
ASSEAGGNQPQH | 12 | TRBJ1-5 | TRBD1 | TRBV6-1
ASSTVHEQY | 9 | - | - | TRBV28
ASTNLGTGVEQY | 12 | TRBJ2-7 | TRBD1 | TRBV6-5
TSSQVLGGPDPFYDEQF | 17 | TRBJ2-1 | - | TRBV1
ASSEVDRDLYGYT | 13 | TRBJ1-2 | TRBD1 | TRBV6-1
ASSLGYSNYGYT | 12 | TRBJ1-2 | - | TRBV5-8
ASSLAFRLNTEAF | 13 | TRBJ1-1 | - | TRBV7-9
ASLIPGGNEQF | 11 | TRBJ2-1 | - | TRBV6-5
ASSPDNGLQPQH | 12 | TRBJ1-5 | - | TRBV18
ASSDTGVNQPQH | 12 | TRBJ1-5 | TRBD1 | TRBV2